This T cell receptor beta chain appears in the sequencing data of a study of identical twins. Study-wide results and limits: For out-of-frame beta sequences, excess twin sharing was weaker. Some out-of-frame alpha sequences were shared by twins, and these showed excess low generation probability. Invariant MAIT and iNKT cells may have partly biased zero-insertion analyses.

All donors were healthy, and all were Caucasian. TCRdb reanalysed the 5' RACE reads using MiXCR and keeps one entry per CDR3 protein. The sample lists about 500,000 distinct CDR3 sequences; 13% to 15% were seen once. This clonotype has a handful of counts. Its target is unknown. A further study also used this sample, focusing on yellow fever vaccine responses in identical twins.

The sample taken for sequencing was CD4+ T cells sorted from blood. The sequence came from a woman between 18 and 29 years old in good health.

The CDR3 loop is CASSLADRDTGELFF. In DNA form, the CDR3 reads TGCGCCAGCAGCTTGGCTGACAGGGACACCGGGGAGCTGTTTTTT. V gene TRBV5-1 combines with J gene TRBJ2-2; 7 bases map to TRBD1. After removal of 0 bases from V and 3 bases from J, the junction contained 2 bases not matched to a gene. The CDR3 is 15 residues long. Germline V lookup: CDR1 SGHRS, CDR2 YFSETQ.